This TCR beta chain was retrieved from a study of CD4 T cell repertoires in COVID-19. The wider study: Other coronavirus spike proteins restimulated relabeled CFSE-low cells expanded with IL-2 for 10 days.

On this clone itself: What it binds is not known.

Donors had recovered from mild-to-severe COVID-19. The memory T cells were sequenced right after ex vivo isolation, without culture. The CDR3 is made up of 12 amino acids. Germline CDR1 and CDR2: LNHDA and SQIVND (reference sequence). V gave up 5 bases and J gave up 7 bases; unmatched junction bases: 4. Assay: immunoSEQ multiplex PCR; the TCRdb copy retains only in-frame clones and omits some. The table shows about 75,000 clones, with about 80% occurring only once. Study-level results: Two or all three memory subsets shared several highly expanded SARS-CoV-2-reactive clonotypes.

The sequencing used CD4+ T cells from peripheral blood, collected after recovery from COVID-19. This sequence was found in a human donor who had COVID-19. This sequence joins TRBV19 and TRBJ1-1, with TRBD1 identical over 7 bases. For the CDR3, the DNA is TGTGCCAGTAGTCCCCGGGACAGTGAAGCTTTCTTT. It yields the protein CASSPRDSEAFF.